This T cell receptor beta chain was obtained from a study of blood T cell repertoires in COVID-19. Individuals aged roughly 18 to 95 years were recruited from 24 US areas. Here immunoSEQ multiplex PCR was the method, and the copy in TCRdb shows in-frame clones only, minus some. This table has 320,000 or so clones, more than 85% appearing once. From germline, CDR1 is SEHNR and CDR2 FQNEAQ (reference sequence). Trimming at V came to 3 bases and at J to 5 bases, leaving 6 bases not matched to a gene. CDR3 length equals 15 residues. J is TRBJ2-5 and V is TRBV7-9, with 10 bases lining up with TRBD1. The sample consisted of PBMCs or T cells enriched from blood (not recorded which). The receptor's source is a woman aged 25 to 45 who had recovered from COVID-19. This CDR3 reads CASSLTGGGKETQYF. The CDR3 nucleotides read TGTGCCAGCAGCTTGACAGGGGGCGGAAAGGAGACCCAGTACTTC.